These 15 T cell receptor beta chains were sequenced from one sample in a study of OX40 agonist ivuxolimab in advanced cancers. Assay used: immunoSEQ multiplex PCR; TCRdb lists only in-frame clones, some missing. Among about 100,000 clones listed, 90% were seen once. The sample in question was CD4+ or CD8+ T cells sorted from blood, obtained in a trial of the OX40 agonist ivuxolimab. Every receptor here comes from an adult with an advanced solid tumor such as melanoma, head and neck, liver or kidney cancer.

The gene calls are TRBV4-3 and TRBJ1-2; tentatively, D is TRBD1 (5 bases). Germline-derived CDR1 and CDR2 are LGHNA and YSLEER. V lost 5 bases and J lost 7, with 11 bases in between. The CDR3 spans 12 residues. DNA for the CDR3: TGCGCCAGCAGCAGAGGGGCTGGTGGCTACACCTTC. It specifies CASSRGAGGYTF.

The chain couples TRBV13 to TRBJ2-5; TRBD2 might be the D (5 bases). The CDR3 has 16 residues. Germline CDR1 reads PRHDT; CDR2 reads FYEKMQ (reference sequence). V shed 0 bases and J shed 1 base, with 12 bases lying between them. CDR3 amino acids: CASSLGARGRQETQYF. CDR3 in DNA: TGTGCCAGCAGCTTAGGAGCAAGAGGGCGCCAAGAGACCCAGTACTTC.

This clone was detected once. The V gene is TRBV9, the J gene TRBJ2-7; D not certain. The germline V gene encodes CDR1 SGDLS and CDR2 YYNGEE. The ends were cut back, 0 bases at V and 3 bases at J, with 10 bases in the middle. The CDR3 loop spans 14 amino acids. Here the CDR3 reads CASSVGFRGYEQYF. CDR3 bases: TGTGCCAGCAGCGTAGGGTTTCGTGGCTACGAGCAGTACTTC. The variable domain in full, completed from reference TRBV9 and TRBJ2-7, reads DSGVTQTPKHLITATGQRVTLRCSPRSGDLSVYWYQQSLDQGLQFLIQYYNGEERAKGNILERFSAQQFPDLHSELNLSSLELGDSALYFCASSVGFRGYEQYFGPGTRLTVT.

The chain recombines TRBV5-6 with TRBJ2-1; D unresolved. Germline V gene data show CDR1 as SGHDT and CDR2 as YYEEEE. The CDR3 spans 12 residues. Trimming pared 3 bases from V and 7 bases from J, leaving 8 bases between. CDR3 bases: TGTGCCAGCAGCTGGGGTCCGAATGAGCAGTTCTTC. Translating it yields CASSWGPNEQFF.

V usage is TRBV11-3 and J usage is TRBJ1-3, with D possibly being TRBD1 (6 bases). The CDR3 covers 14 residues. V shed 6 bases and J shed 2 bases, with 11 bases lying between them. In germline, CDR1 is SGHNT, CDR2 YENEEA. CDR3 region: CASSLQGTGNTIYF. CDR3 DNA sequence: TGTGCCAGCAGTTTACAGGGAACTGGAAACACCATATATTTT.

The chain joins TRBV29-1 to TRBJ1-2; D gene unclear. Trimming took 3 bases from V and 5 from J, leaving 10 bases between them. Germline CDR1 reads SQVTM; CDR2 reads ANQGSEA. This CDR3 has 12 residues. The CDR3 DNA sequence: TGCAGCGTTGACGAACGGATGTATGGCTACACCTTC. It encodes CSVDERMYGYTF.

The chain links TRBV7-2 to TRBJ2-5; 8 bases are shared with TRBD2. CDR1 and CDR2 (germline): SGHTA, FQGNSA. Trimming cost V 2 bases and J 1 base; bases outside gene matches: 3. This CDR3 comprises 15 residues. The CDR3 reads CASSLLSGSQETQYF. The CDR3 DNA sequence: TGTGCCAGCAGCTTACTAAGCGGGAGCCAAGAGACCCAGTACTTC.

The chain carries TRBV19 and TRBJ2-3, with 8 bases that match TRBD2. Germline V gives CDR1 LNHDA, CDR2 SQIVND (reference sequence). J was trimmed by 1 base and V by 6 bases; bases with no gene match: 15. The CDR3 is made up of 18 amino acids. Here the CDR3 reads CASSPPGPLAGCTDTQYF. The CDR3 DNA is TGTGCCAGTAGCCCCCCCGGCCCCTTAGCGGGATGCACAGATACGCAGTATTTT.

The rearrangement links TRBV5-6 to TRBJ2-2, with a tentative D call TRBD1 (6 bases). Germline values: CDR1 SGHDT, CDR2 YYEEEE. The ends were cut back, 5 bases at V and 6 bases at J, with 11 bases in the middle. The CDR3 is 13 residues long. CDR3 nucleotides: TGTGCCAGCAGTTATACAGGGTCCGGGGAGCTGTTTTTT. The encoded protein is CASSYTGSGELFF.

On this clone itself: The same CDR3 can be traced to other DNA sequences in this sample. CDR3: CASSPSGGSYEQYF. CDR3 DNA sequence: TGTGCCAGCTCACCATCAGGGGGCTCCTACGAGCAGTACTTC. The V gene is TRBV18, the J gene TRBJ2-7, with TRBD1 identical over 7 bases. Germline lookup yields CDR1 KGHSH and CDR2 LQKENI. The length of the CDR3 is 14 residues. J was trimmed by 0 bases and V by 2 bases; bases with no gene match: 1.

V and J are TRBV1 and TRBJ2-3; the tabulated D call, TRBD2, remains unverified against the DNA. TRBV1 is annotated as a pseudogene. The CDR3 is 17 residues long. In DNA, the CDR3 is TGCACCAGCAGCCATGGATTGGCGGGGGAAAGCACAGATACGCAGTATTTT. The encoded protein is CTSSHGLAGESTDTQYF.

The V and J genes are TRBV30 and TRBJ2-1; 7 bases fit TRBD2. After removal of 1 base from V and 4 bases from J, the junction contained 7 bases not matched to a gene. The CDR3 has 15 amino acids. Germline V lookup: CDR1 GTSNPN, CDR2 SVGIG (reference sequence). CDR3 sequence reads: CAWSARGGGYNEQFF. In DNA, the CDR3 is TGTGCCTGGAGTGCCCGCGGGGGAGGATACAATGAGCAGTTCTTC.

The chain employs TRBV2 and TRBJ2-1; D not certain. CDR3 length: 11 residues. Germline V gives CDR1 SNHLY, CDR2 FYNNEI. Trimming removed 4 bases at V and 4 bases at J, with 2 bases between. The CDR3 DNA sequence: TGTGCCAGCAGTGCGTACAATGAGCAGTTCTTC. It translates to CASSAYNEQFF.

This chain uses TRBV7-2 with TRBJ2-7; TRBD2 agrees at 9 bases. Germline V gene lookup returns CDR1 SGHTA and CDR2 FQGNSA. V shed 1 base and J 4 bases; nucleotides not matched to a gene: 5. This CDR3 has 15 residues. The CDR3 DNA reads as TGTGCCAGCAGCTTAGTGGCGGGAGGGCCGTACGAGCAGTACTTC. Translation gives CASSLVAGGPYEQYF.

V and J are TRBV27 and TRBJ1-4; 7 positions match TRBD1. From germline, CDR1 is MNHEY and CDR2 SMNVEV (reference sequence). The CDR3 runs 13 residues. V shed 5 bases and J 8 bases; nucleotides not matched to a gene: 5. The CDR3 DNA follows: TGTGCCAGCAGTCCGCAGGGGGACGAAAAACTGTTTTTT. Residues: CASSPQGDEKLFF. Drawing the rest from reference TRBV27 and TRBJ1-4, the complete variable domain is EAQVTQNPRYLITVTGKKLTVTCSQNMNHEYMSWYRQDPGLGLRQIYYSMNVEVTDKGDVPEGYKVSRKEKRNFPLILESPSPNQTSLYFCASSPQGDEKLFFGSGTQLSVL.